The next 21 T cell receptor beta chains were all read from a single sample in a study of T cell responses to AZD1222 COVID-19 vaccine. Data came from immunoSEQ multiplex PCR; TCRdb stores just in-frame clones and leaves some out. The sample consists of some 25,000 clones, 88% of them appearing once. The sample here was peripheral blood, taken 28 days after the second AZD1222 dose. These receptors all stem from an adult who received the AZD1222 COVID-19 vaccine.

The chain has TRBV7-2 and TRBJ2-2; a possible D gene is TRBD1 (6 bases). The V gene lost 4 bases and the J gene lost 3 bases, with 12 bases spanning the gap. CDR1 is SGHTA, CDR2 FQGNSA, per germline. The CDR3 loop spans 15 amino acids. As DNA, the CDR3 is TGTGCCAGCAGCTCTAACAGGGCCGACACCGGGGAGCTGTTTTTT. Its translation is CASSSNRADTGELFF.

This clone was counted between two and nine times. This CDR3 reads CSVDGITEAFF. The CDR3 coding sequence is TGCAGCGTTGACGGTATTACTGAAGCTTTCTTT. The chain combines TRBV29-1 with TRBJ1-1; D gene ambiguous. This CDR3 comprises 11 residues. The ends were cut back, 3 bases at V and 5 bases at J, with 7 bases in the middle. Germline V gives CDR1 SQVTM, CDR2 ANQGSEA.

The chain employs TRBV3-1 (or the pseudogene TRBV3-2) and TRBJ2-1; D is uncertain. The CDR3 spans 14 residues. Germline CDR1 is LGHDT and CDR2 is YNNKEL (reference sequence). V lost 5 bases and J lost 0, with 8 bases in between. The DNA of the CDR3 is TGTGCCAGCAGCGGGATTCCCTCCTACAATGAGCAGTTCTTC. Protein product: CASSGIPSYNEQFF.

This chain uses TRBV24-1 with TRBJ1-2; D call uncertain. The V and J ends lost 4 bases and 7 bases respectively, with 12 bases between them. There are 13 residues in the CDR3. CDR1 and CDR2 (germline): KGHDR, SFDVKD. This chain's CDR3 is CATSERATSGYTF. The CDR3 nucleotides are TGTGCCACCAGTGAGAGGGCAACCAGTGGCTACACCTTC.

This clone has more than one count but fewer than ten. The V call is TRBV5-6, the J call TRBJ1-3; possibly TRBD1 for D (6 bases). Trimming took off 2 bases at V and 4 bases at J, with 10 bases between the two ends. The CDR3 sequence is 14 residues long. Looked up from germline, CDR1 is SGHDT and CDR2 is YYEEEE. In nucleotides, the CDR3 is TGTGCCAGCAGCTTTACAGGGCCCGGAAACACCATATATTTT. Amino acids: CASSFTGPGNTIYF. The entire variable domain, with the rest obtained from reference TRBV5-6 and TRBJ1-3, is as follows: DAGVTQSPTHLIKTRGQQVTLRCSPKSGHDTVSWYQQALGQGPQFIFQYYEEEERQRGNFPDRFSGHQFPNYSSELNVNALLLGDSALYLCASSFTGPGNTIYFGEGSWLTVV.

The CDR3 DNA follows: TGTGCCAGCACCCAAGCGGGGGCCAAATACGAGCAGTACTTC. It specifies CASTQAGAKYEQYF. The chain recombines TRBV28 with TRBJ2-7; TRBD2 matches 8 bases. The trim removed 7 bases at V and 4 bases at J, leaving 9 bases unmatched. Per germline, CDR1 MDHEN and CDR2 SYDVKM. The length of the CDR3 is 14 residues.

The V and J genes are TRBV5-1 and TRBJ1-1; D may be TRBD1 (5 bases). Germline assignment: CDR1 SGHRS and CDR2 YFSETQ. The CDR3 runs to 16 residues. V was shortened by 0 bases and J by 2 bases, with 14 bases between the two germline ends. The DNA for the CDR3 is TGCGCCAGCAGCTTGGGCCTAACAGGAACCAACACTGAAGCTTTCTTT. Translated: CASSLGLTGTNTEAFF.

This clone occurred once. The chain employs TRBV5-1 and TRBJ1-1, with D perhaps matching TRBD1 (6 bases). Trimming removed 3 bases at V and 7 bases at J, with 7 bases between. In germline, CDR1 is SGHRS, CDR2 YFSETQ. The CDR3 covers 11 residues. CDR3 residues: CASSSDSEAFF. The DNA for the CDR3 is TGCGCCAGCAGCTCGGACAGTGAAGCTTTCTTT. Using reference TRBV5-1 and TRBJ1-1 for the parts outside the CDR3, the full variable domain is KAGVTQTPRYLIKTRGQQVTLSCSPISGHRSVSWYQQTPGQGLQFLFEYFSETQRNKGNFPGRFSGRQFSNSRSEMNVSTLELGDSALYLCASSSDSEAFFGQGTRLTVV.

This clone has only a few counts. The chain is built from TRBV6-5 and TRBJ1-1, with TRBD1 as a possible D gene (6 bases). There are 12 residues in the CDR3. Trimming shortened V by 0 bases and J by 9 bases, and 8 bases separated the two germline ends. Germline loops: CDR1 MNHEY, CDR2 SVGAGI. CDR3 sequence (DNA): TGTGCCAGCAGTTACTCGGGGGGGCAAGCTTTCTTT. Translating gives CASSYSGGQAFF.

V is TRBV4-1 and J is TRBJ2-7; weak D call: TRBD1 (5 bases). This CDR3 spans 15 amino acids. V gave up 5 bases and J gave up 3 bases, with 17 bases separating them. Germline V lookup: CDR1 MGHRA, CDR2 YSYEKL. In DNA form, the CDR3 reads TGCGCCAGCAGCGACTCCGGTACAGGATTCTACGAGCAGTACTTC. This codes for CASSDSGTGFYEQYF.

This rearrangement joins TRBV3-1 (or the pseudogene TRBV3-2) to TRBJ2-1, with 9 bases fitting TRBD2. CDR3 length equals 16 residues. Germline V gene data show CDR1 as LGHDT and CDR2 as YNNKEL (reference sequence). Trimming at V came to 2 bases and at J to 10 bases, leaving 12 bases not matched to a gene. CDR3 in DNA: TGTGCCAGCAGCCAACTCGACAGCGGGGGGACACCGGAGCAGTTCTTC. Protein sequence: CASSQLDSGGTPEQFF.

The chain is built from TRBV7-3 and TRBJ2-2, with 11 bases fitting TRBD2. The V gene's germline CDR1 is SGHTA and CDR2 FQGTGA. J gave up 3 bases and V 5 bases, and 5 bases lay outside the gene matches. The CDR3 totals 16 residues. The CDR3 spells CASSVSGGAHTGELFF. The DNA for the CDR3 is TGTGCCAGCAGCGTTAGCGGGGGGGCCCACACCGGGGAGCTGTTTTTT.

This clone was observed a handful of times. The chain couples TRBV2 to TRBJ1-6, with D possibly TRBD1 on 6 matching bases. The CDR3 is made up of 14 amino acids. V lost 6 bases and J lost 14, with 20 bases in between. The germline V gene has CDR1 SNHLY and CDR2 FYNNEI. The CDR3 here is CASSWGDIVVTLHF. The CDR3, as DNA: TGTGCCAGCAGCTGGGGGGACATCGTAGTCACCCTCCACTTT.

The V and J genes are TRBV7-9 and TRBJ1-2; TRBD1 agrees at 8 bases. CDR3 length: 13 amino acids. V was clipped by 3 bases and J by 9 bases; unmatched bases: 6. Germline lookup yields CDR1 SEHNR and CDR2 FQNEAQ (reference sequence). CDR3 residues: CASSFPGQASYTF. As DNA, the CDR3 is TGTGCCAGCAGCTTTCCGGGACAGGCCAGCTACACCTTC.

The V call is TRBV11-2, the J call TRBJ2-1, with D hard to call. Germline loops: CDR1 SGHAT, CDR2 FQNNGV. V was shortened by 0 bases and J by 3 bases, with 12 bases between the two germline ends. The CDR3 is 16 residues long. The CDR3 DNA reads TGTGCCAGCAGCTTAGAATCCGGTGGCGGCTACAATGAGCAGTTCTTC. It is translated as CASSLESGGGYNEQFF.

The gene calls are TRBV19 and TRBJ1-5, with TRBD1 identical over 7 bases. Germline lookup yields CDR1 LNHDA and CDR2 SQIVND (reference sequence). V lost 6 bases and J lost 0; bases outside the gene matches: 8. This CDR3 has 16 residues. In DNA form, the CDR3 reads TGTGCCAGTAGAGGGACAGATGAATATAGCAATCAGCCCCAGCATTTT. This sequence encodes CASRGTDEYSNQPQHF.

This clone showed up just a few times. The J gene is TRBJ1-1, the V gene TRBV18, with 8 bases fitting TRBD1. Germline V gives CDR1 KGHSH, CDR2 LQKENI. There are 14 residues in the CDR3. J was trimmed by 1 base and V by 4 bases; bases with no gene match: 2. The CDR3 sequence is CASSLGQGNTEAFF. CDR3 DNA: TGTGCCAGCTCACTAGGACAGGGGAACACTGAAGCTTTCTTT.

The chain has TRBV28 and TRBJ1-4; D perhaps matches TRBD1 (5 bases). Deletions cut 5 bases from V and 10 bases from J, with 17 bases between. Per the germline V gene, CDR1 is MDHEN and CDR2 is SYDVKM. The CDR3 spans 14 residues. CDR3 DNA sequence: TGTGCCAGCAGTCCTCCCTCTCGGGGCGGAAAACTGTTTTTT. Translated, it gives CASSPPSRGGKLFF.

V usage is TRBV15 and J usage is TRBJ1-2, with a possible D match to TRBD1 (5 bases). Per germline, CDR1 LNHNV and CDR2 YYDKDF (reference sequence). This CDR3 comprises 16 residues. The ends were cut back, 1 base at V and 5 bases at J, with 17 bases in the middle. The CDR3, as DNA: TGTGCCACCAGCAGAGTCTCCGGGACCGCAATATATGGCTACACCTTC. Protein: CATSRVSGTAIYGYTF.

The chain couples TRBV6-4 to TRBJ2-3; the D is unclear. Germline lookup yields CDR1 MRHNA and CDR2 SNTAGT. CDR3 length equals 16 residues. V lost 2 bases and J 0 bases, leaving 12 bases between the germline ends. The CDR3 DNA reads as TGTGCCAGCAGTGACGGGGTCCAGATCAGCACAGATACGCAGTATTTT. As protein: CASSDGVQISTDTQYF.

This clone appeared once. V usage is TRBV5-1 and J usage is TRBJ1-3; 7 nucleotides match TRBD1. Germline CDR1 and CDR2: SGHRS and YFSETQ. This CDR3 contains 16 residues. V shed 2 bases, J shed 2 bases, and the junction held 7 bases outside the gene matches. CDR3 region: CASSFGGTDPGNTIYF. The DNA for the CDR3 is TGCGCCAGCAGCTTCGGGGGGACAGACCCTGGAAACACCATATATTTT.